A selection of T cell receptor beta chains follows, all from one sample in a study of OX40 agonist ivuxolimab in advanced cancers. The protocol was immunoSEQ multiplex PCR, while the TCRdb copy is restricted to in-frame clones and leaves out a portion. The sample yields 60,000 to 85,000 clones, 85% seen once. This specimen was CD4+ or CD8+ T cells sorted from blood, taken in a trial of the OX40 agonist ivuxolimab. The origin of the receptors is an adult with an advanced solid tumor such as melanoma, head and neck, liver or kidney cancer. The CDR3 runs from the conserved cysteine through the conserved F or W.

v_call: TRBV18
cdr3_aa: CASSQARTSVSYEQYF

v_call: TRBV7-3
cdr3_aa: CASSPNLHNEQFF

v_call: TRBV19
cdr3_aa: CASSIGSGLALKNIQYF

v_call: TRBV7-7
cdr3_aa: CASSLGQNNEQFF

v_call: TRBV18
cdr3_aa: CASSSTGNSYEQYF

v_call: TRBV5-4
cdr3_aa: CASSLYSSNTGELFF

v_call: TRBV28
cdr3_aa: CASSPYTTGQGHLSSYEQYF

v_call: TRBV7-2
cdr3_aa: CASSSRVEQPQHF

v_call: TRBV9
cdr3_aa: CASSVGLRGGRSTDTQYF

v_call: TRBV5-4
cdr3_aa: CASSWGLGTVYEQYF

v_call: TRBV9
cdr3_aa: CASSSRGSSGGIQETQYF

v_call: TRBV5-5
cdr3_aa: CASSLGGQGGNTIYF

v_call: TRBV9
cdr3_aa: CASSQGPNTEAFF

v_call: TRBV5-1
cdr3_aa: CASSLATTGVTYGYTF

v_call: TRBV5-4
cdr3_aa: CASSVTGTNYGYTF

v_call: TRBV30
cdr3_aa: CAWSVRIGQGAGKLFF

v_call: TRBV5-4
cdr3_aa: CASSPDRESNQPQHF

v_call: TRBV11-2
cdr3_aa: CASSFLPGADTQYF

v_call: TRBV9
cdr3_aa: CASSVSPVTYEQYF

v_call: TRBV6-5
cdr3_aa: CASFGSGNTIYF

v_call: TRBV5-4
cdr3_aa: CASSPGTIDTEQYF

v_call: TRBV7-3
cdr3_aa: CASSLTGDNYGYTF

v_call: TRBV11-3
cdr3_aa: CASSFMGQLTDTQYF

v_call: TRBV19
cdr3_aa: CASSKQGANYGYTF

v_call: TRBV28
cdr3_aa: CATKQGRGYTF

v_call: TRBV29-1
cdr3_aa: CSVSTGFYGYTF

v_call: TRBV12-5
cdr3_aa: CASGFSAVHRDRGSYGYTF

v_call: TRBV5-4
cdr3_aa: CASSLGGGSYEQYF

v_call: TRBV21-1
cdr3_aa: CASSPRCRGQGEMYEQYF

v_call: TRBV7-8
cdr3_aa: CASTLEGGSDDEQYF

v_call: TRBV19
cdr3_aa: CASSLTSGKRVYNEQFF

v_call: TRBV11-3
cdr3_aa: CASSLGRASGANVLTF

v_call: TRBV7-3
cdr3_aa: CASSISGSAVVDEQFF

v_call: TRBV28
cdr3_aa: CASSRTGFEQFF

v_call: TRBV5-1
cdr3_aa: CASSPGTGNNEKLFF